One T cell receptor (beta chain) is described in this entry. The sample is drawn from a study of shared T cell receptors in the human thymus. Germline V lookup: CDR1 SGHTS, CDR2 YDEGEE. The ends were cut back, 4 bases at V and 0 bases at J, with 14 bases in the middle. The CDR3 contains 16 residues. Using immunoSEQ multiplex PCR, the repertoire was profiled, and TCRdb retains in-frame clones only, with some absent. The profile covers about 540,000 clones, with around three quarters appearing a single time and roughly 0.013% taken by the ten largest. The data were also submitted as part of a second study, on human thymus T cells. That source reports: Related work found strong thymic repertoire overlap between unrelated individuals.

The chain carries TRBV5-8 and TRBJ1-5; D might be TRBD1 (6 bases). The TCR sequence derives from a boy under two years old with a congenital heart defect. The specimen was thymocytes. The chain's CDR3 is CASSPARGYSNQPQHF. The CDR3 DNA is TGTGCCAGCAGCCCGGCCAGGGGTTATAGCAATCAGCCCCAGCATTTT.